The 13 T cell receptor beta chains reported below all come from one sample, sequenced in a study of blood T cell repertoires in COVID-19. Some clones are missing from TCRdb's copy, which holds only in-frame ones; the method was immunoSEQ multiplex PCR. The sample holds roughly 200,000 clones; about 86% are singletons and the top ten take approximately 4%. Sequencing was carried out using peripheral blood. The receptors were sampled from a man aged 45 to 65 with active or convalescent COVID-19.

The rearrangement joins TRBV20-1 to TRBJ2-2, with a tentative D call TRBD1 (6 bases). Trimming stripped 3 bases from V and 5 bases from J, with 16 bases between. The length of the CDR3 is 15 residues. Germline V gene sequence: CDR1 DFQATT, CDR2 SNEGSKA (reference sequence). The CDR3 spells CSASSQGIVTGELFF. The CDR3 nucleotides are TGCAGTGCTAGTAGCCAGGGGATAGTGACCGGGGAGCTGTTTTTT.

The chain carries TRBV10-1 and TRBJ2-7, with 11 positions matching TRBD1. Germline values: CDR1 WNHNN, CDR2 SYGVQD (reference sequence). Trimming cost V 4 bases and J 4 bases; bases outside gene matches: 12. The CDR3 is 17 amino acids. Here the CDR3 reads CASSARTGGASIYEQYF. The CDR3 DNA follows: TGCGCCAGCAGTGCAAGGACAGGGGGCGCAAGTATTTACGAGCAGTACTTC.

The chain has TRBV30 and TRBJ2-7; D is perhaps TRBD1 (6 bases). Trimming shortened V by 4 bases and J by 3 bases, and 7 bases separated the two germline ends. The CDR3 has 11 amino acids. From germline, CDR1 is GTSNPN and CDR2 SVGIG (reference sequence). The CDR3 here is CAWTRGYEQYF. CDR3 bases: TGTGCCTGGACCAGGGGCTACGAGCAGTACTTC.

The V and J genes are TRBV4-2 and TRBJ2-1; D may be TRBD2 (6 bases). The CDR3 consists of 13 residues. CDR1 LGHNA and CDR2 YNFKEQ come from the germline V gene. The germline V and J ends were trimmed by 4 bases and 10 bases, with 14 bases remaining between them. DNA of the CDR3: TGTGCCAGCAGCCTCCTCCCGCGGGGAGAGCAGTTCTTC. This gives the protein CASSLLPRGEQFF.

This rearrangement joins TRBV21-1 to TRBJ1-5. TRBV21-1 corresponds to a pseudogene. This CDR3 comprises 19 residues. The CDR3 spells CASSSGMGRGGYSNQPQHF. CDR3 nucleotide sequence: TGTGCCAGCAGCAGCGGGATGGGGCGCGGGGGTTATAGCAATCAGCCCCAGCATTTT.

V gene TRBV4-2 combines with J gene TRBJ2-5; 10 nucleotides align to TRBD2. CDR3 length equals 17 residues. Germline CDR1 and CDR2: LGHNA and YNFKEQ. J gave up 2 bases and V 2 bases, and 8 bases lay outside the gene matches. The CDR3, as DNA: TGTGCCAGCAGCCAATTAGCGGGGGGCGTGGGACAAGAGACCCAGTACTTC. Translation: CASSQLAGGVGQETQYF.

V usage is TRBV19 and J usage is TRBJ1-1; D remains unclear. This CDR3 region has 13 residues. The germline CDR1 and CDR2 sequences are LNHDA and SQIVND (reference sequence). Between the trimmed V and J ends, which lost 5 bases and 0 bases, there was a span of 7 bases. CDR3 residues: CASSHQVNTEAFF. The CDR3 bases are TGTGCCAGTAGTCATCAGGTGAACACTGAAGCTTTCTTT.

The V and J genes are TRBV5-4 and TRBJ1-2; a possible D gene is TRBD1 (5 bases). The ends were cut back, 1 base at V and 6 bases at J, with 16 bases in the middle. The CDR3 totals 15 residues. Germline values: CDR1 SGHNT, CDR2 YYREEE (reference sequence). The chain's CDR3 is CASSLIFGPQDGYTF. CDR3 nucleotides: TGTGCCAGCAGCTTGATATTTGGACCACAGGATGGCTACACCTTC.

This rearrangement joins TRBV19 to TRBJ1-2; 8 bases are a match to TRBD1. The CDR3 runs to 15 residues. Trimming at V came to 5 bases and at J to 4 bases, leaving 9 bases not matched to a gene. Per germline, CDR1 LNHDA and CDR2 SQIVND (reference sequence). DNA of the CDR3: TGTGCCAGTAGTGCCTCGACAGGGGCGCTCTATGGCTACACCTTC. It encodes CASSASTGALYGYTF.

Only a few counts were recorded for this clone. The chain combines TRBV28 with TRBJ1-2, with TRBD1 identical over 9 bases. This CDR3 has 12 amino acids. CDR1 is MDHEN, CDR2 SYDVKM, per germline. Germline trimming cut 4 bases from V and 8 bases from J; bases unmatched to any gene: 2. Here the CDR3 reads CASSSDRGGYTF. In DNA, the CDR3 is TGTGCCAGCAGTTCGGACAGGGGAGGCTACACCTTC.

The genes are TRBV5-1 and TRBJ2-7, with 10 bases matching TRBD1. The V gene end was trimmed by 0 bases and the J gene end by 2 bases; junction bases not matched to a gene: 17. This CDR3 has 20 amino acids. Germline V gene lookup returns CDR1 SGHRS and CDR2 YFSETQ. The CDR3, as DNA: TGCGCCAGCAGCTTGGCGGGACAGGGGTTTACGCGGGGGGTCACCTACGAGCAGTACTTC. Translation gives CASSLAGQGFTRGVTYEQYF.

V is TRBV3-1 (or the pseudogene TRBV3-2) and J is TRBJ1-4; D is undetermined. V was shortened by 6 bases and J by 10 bases, with 30 bases between the two germline ends. Germline-derived CDR1 and CDR2 are LGHDT and YNNKEL (reference sequence). This CDR3 contains 18 residues. The chain's CDR3 is CASSQMQISIGPRRKLFF. The CDR3 nucleotides are TGTGCCAGCAGTCAGATGCAAATTTCTATCGGTCCTCGGAGAAAACTGTTTTTT.

V is TRBV19 and J is TRBJ2-7; D gene uncertain. This CDR3 has 12 amino acids. Trimming stripped 7 bases from V and 6 bases from J, with 13 bases between. Germline CDR1 is LNHDA and CDR2 is SQIVND (reference sequence). CDR3 coding DNA: TGTGCCAGTACCACAAGCTCGGGCGAGCAGTACTTC. Protein product: CASTTSSGEQYF.